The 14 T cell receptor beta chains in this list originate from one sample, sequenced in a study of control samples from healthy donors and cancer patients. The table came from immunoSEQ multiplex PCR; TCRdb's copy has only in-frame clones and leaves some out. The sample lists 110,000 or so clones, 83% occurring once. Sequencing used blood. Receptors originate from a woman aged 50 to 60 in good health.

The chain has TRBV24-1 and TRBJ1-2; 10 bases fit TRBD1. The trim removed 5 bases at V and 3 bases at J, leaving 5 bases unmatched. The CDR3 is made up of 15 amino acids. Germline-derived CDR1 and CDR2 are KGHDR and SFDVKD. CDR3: CATSGRDRGYYGYTF. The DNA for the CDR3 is TGTGCCACCAGTGGCCGGGACAGGGGATACTATGGCTACACCTTC.

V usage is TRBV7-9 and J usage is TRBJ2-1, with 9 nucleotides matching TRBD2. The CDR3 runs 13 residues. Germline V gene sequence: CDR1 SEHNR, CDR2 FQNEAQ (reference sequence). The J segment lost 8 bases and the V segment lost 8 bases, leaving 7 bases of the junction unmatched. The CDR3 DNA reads TGTGCCAGCCGGGCGGGAGGGCCAGATGAGCAGTTCTTC. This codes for CASRAGGPDEQFF.

CDR3 bases: TGTGCCAGCAGCTTGAGTAAAGGGAGGGGACTAGAGTTTGATACGCAGTATTTT. This translates into CASSLSKGRGLEFDTQYF. The chain is built from TRBV5-6 and TRBJ2-3, with TRBD2 matching 8 bases. V trimming: 1 base; J trimming: 6 bases; junction bases outside the gene matches: 16. This CDR3 contains 18 residues. Germline V gene lookup returns CDR1 SGHDT and CDR2 YYEEEE.

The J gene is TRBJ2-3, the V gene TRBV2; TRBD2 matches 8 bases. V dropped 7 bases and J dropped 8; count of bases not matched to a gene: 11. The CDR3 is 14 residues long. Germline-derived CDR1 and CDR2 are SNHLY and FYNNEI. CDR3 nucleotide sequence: TGTGCCAGCATTTCCGGGACTAGTAGGGGTACGCAGTATTTT. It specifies CASISGTSRGTQYF.

This CDR3 is CASGRDRSRRRSNQPQHF. Here the CDR3 DNA reads TGTGCCAGTGGCCGGGACAGGAGCCGTCGTAGGAGCAATCAGCCCCAGCATTTT. The gene calls are TRBV28 and TRBJ1-5; the match to TRBD1 covers 8 bases. V gave up 9 bases and J gave up 1 base; unmatched junction bases: 17. CDR3 length equals 18 residues. The germline V gene has CDR1 MDHEN and CDR2 SYDVKM.

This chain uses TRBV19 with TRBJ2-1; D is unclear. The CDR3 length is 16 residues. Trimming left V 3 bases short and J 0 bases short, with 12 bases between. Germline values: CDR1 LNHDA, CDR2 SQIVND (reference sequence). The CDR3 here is CASSMFRVSSYNEQFF. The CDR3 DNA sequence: TGTGCCAGTAGTATGTTCCGAGTGAGCTCCTACAATGAGCAGTTCTTC.

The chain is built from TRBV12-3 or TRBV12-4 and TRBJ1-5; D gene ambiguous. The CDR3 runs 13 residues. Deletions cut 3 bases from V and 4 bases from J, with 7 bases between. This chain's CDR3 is CASSFSGNQPQHF. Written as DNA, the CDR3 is TGTGCCAGCAGTTTCTCCGGGAATCAGCCCCAGCATTTT.

The CDR3 bases are TGTGCCAGCAGTCGACAGGGGCAGAACACTGAAGCTTTCTTT. Its protein product is CASSRQGQNTEAFF. The chain recombines TRBV2 with TRBJ1-1; 8 nucleotides align to TRBD1. The CDR3 consists of 14 residues. Germline CDR1 and CDR2: SNHLY and FYNNEI. Unmatched junction bases numbered 3, after V lost 5 bases and J lost 1 base.

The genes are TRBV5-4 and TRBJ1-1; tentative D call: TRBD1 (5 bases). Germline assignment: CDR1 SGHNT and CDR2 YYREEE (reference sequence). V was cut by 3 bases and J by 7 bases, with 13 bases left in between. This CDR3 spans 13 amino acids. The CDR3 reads CASSSSGLGEAFF. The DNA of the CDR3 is TGTGCCAGCAGCTCCTCGGGGCTCGGTGAAGCTTTCTTT.

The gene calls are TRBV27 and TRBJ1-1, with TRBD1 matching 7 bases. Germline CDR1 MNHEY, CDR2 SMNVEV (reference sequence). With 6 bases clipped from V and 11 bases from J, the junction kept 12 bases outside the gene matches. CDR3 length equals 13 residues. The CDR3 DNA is TGTGCCAGCAGACAACAGGGGAGATTTATGGCTTTCTTT. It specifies CASRQQGRFMAFF.

This CDR3 reads CATSRSGSISGNTIYF. CDR3 DNA sequence: TGTGCCACCAGCAGATCCGGGTCTATCTCTGGAAACACCATATATTTT. The V and J genes are TRBV15 and TRBJ1-3; D unclear. The V and J ends lost 2 bases and 0 bases respectively, with 11 bases between them. This CDR3 region has 16 residues. CDR1 LNHNV and CDR2 YYDKDF come from the germline V gene (reference sequence).

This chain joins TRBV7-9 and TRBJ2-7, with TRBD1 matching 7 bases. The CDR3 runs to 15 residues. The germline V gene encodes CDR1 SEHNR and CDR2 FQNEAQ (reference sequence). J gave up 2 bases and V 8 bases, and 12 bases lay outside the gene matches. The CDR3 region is CASEGITGVTYEQYF. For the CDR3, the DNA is TGTGCCAGCGAGGGGATTACAGGGGTCACCTACGAGCAGTACTTC.

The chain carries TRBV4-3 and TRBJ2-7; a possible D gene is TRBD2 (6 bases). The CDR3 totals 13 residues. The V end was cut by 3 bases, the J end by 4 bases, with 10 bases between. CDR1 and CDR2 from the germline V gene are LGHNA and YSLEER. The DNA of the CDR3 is TGCGCCAGCAGCCAGGGTAGCGGTTACGAGCAGTACTTC. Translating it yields CASSQGSGYEQYF.

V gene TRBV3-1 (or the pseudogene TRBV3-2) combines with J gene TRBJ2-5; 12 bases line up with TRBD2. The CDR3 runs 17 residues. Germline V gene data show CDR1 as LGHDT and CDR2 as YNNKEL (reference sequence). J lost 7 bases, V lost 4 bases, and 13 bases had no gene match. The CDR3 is CASSPRMTSGGHGTQYF. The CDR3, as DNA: TGTGCCAGCAGCCCTCGGATGACTAGCGGGGGTCATGGGACCCAGTACTTC.